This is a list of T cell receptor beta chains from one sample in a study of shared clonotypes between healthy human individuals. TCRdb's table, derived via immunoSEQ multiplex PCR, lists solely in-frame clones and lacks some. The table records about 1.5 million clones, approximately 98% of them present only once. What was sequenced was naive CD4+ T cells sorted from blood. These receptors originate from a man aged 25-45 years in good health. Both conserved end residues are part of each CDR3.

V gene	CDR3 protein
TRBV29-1	CSSGLAGNNEQFF
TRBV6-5	CASSPLSGRSEVVF
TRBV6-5	CASSRLFQSGEQYF
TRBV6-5	CASSDPPYEQYF
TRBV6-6	CASSYEGGPGSEAFF
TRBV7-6	CASSIQGAGEQYF
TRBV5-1	CASSGHGSGNYYEQYF
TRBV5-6	CASSLRGAPGYTF
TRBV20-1	CRAPGNYGYTF
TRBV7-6	CASSGGGTQYF
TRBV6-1	CASREARDTHYEQYF
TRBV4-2	CASSQTSGPDTQYF
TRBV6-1	CASSEGGSSNEQYF
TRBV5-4	CASSSGGRTEETQYF
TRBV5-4	CASSLAKQNYNEQFF
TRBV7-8	CASSPRRGANVLTF
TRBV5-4	CASSGGPLAGGNEQYF
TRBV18	CASSPMDHSANYGYTF
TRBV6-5	CASSSGTLYGYTF
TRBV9	CASSPRTSGRSLYNEQFF
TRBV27	CASSFGGRATDTQYF
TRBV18	CASSPRTGSTDTQYF
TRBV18	CASSPPAGHNEQFF
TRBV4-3	CASSQDHRSQGGYEQYF
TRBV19	CASSTSGTRTEQYF
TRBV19	CASSIVDHTSENLGGVPGELFF
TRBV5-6	CASGGQGRDEQYF
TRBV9	CASSLRALSGGTDTQYF
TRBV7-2	CASSLESTYNEQFF
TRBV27	CASSLFSSILREQYF
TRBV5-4	CASSNGTGAYNEQFF
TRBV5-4	CASSSPGTSGRAPDTQYF
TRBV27	CASSSFRVASGAYF
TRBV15	CATSRGKQGAYEQYF
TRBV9	CASSAAGTRDYEQYF
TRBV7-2	CASSLGPGPEAFF
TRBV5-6	CASSPGGGSPKNIQYF